The clone carrying this T cell receptor beta chain has at least ten counts. This record belongs to a study of cytomegalovirus exposure and HLA in healthy donors. Researchers ran the PCR with 60 Vbeta and 13 Jbeta primers. Sequencing used immunoSEQ multiplex PCR; TCRdb keeps in-frame clones, though not all of them. This sample carries 100,000 to 150,000 clones, about 10% of them seen once, and the ten largest clones take approximately 4.5%. Sequenced material: PBMCs. This TCR was sampled from a woman aged 18-29 years in good health and CMV-seropositive.

CDR3 sequence reads: CASSYSRSGSEKLFF. The CDR3 DNA reads as TGTGCCAGCAGTTACTCTAGGAGTGGAAGTGAAAAACTGTTTTTT. This chain connects TRBV6-6 to TRBJ1-4, with D unclear. V gave up 0 bases and J gave up 7 bases, with 12 bases separating them. The CDR3 sequence is 15 residues long. CDR1 and CDR2 from the germline V gene are MNHNY and SVGAGI (reference sequence).